This T cell receptor (beta chain) was profiled in a study of blood T cell repertoires in COVID-19. CDR1 and CDR2 (germline): SGHNT, YYREEE (reference sequence). Unmatched junction bases numbered 6, after V lost 4 bases and J lost 4 bases. The CDR3 totals 17 residues. How the authors handled the data: Amplification of reference gene primers provided the estimated nucleated cell counts. Libraries were prepared by immunoSEQ multiplex PCR; TCRdb keeps only in-frame clonotypes and omits some of them. V, J and clone size are taken as reported in that table, and D and trimming were inferred from the DNA itself. The sample has roughly 120,000 clones, roughly 88% seen once.

The sequence was collected from a woman aged 45-59 years with active or convalescent COVID-19. Sequencing input: peripheral blood. The rearrangement links TRBV5-4 to TRBJ2-2, with TRBD2 matching 14 bases. In nucleotides, the CDR3 is TGTGCCAGCAGCCTTGGGACTAGCGGGAGATCCACCGGGGAGCTGTTTTTT. This gives the protein CASSLGTSGRSTGELFF.